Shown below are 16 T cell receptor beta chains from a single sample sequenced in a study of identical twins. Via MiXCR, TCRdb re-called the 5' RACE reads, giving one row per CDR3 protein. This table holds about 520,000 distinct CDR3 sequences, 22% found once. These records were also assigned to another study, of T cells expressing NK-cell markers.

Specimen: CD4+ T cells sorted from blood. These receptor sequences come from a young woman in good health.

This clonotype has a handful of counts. CDR3 sequence: CSVELAGISYEQYF. The CDR3 bases are TGCAGCGTTGAGCTAGCGGGGATATCCTACGAGCAGTACTTC. J is TRBJ2-7 and V is TRBV29-1; 9 nucleotides line up with TRBD2. Germline lookup yields CDR1 SQVTM and CDR2 ANQGSEA. The CDR3 sequence is 14 residues long. V lost 3 bases, J lost 1 base, and 4 bases stayed unmatched.

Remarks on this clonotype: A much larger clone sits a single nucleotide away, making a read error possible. CDR3 in amino acids: CACSETYNEQFF. CDR3 DNA: TGTGCCTGCAGCGAGACCTACAATGAGCAGTTCTTC. The rearrangement uses TRBV12-3 or TRBV12-4 and TRBJ2-1, with D unresolved. The CDR3 consists of 12 residues.

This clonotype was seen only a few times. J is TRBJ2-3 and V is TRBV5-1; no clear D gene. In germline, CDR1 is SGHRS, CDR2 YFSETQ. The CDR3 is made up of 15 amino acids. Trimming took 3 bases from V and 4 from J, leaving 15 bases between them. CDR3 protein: CASSYSPGVADTQYF. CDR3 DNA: TGCGCCAGCAGCTACTCTCCTGGGGTCGCAGATACGCAGTATTTT.

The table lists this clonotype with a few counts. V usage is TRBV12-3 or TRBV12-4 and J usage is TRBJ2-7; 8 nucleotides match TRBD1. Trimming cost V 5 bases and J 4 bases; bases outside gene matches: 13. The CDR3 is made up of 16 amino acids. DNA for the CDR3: TGTGCCAGCAGTCCCTATAGGACAGGGTTGCTTTACGAGCAGTACTTC. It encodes CASSPYRTGLLYEQYF.

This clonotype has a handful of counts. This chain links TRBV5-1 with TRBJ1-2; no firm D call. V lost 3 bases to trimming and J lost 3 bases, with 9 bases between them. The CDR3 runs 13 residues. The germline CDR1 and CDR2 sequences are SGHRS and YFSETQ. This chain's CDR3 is CASSSHRDYGYTF. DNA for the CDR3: TGCGCCAGCAGCTCGCATCGAGACTATGGCTACACCTTC.

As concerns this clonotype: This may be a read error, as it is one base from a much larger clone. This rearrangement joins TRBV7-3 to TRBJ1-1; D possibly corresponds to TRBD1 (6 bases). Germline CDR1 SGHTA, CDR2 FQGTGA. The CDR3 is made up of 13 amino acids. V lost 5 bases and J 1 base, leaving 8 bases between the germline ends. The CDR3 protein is CASSVQGNTEAFF. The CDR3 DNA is TGTGCCAGCAGCGTACAGGGGAACACTGAAGCTTTCTTT. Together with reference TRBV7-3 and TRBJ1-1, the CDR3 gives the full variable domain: GAGVSQTPSNKVTEKGKYVELRCDPISGHTALYWYRQSLGQGPEFLIYFQGTGAADDSGLPNDRFFAVRPEGSVSTLKIQRTERGDSAVYLCASSVQGNTEAFFGQGTRLTVV.

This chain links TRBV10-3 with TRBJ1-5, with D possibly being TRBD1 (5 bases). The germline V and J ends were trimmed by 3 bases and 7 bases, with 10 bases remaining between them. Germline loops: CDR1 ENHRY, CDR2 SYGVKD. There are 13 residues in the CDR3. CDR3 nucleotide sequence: TGTGCCATCAGTGACAGGGTTGGACAGCCCCAGCATTTT. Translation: CAISDRVGQPQHF.

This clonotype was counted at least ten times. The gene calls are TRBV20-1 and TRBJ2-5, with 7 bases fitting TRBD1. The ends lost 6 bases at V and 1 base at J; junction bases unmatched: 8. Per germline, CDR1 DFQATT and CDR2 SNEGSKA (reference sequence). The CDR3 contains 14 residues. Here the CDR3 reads CSATGQTFQETQYF. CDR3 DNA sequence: TGCAGTGCGACGGGACAGACATTCCAAGAGACCCAGTACTTC.

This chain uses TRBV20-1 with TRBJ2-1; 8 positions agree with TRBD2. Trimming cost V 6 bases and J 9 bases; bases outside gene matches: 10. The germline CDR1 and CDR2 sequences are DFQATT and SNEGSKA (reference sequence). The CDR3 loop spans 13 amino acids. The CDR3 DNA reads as TGCAGTGCCGGGAGGGCTATGCGAGGTGAGCAGTTCTTC. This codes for CSAGRAMRGEQFF.

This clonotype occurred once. CDR3 bases: TGTGCCAGCAGTCATCGGTTAGCGGGATTAGGAGATACGCAGTATTTT. Translating it yields CASSHRLAGLGDTQYF. The rearrangement links TRBV12-3 or TRBV12-4 to TRBJ2-3, with 8 bases aligning to TRBD2. CDR3 length: 16 residues. J was trimmed by 5 bases and V by 5 bases; bases with no gene match: 12.

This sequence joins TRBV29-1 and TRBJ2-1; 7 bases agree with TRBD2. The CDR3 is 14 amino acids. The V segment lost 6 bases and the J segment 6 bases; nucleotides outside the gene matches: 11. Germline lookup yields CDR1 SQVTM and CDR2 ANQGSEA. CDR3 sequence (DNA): TGCAGCGTGACCCGGGCGGGAGCGTTCAATGAGCAGTTCTTC. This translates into CSVTRAGAFNEQFF.

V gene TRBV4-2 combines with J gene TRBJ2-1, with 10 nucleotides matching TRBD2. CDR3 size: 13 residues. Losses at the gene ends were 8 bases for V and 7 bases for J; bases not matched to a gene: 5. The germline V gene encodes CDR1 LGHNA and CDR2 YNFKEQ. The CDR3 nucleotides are TGTGCCAGCGAGCGGGGGGGCAATAATGAGCAGTTCTTC. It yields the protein CASERGGNNEQFF.

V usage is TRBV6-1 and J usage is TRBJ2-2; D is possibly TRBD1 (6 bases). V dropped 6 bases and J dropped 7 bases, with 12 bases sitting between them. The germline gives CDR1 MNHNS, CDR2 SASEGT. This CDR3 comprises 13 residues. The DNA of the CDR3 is TGTGCCAGCAGGACCACAGGGATCGGGGAGCTGTTTTTT. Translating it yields CASRTTGIGELFF.

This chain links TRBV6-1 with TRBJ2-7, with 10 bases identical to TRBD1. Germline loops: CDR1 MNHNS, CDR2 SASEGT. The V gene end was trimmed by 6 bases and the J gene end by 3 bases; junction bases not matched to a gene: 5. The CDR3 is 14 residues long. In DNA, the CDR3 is TGTGCCAGCAGACCGGGACAGGGGTTCTACGAGCAGTACTTC. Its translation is CASRPGQGFYEQYF.

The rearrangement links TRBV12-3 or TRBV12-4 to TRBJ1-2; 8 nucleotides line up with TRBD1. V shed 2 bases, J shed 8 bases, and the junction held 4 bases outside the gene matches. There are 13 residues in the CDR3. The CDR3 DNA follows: TGTGCCAGCAGTTTAAGGACAGGGATGGGCTACACCTTC. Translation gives CASSLRTGMGYTF.

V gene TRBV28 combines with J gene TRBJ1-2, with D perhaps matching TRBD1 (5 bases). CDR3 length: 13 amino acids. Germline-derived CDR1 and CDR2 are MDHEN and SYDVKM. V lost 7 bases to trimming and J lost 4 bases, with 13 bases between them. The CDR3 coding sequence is TGTGCCAGCACTCTTGGGGGAGTCTATGGCTACACCTTC. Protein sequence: CASTLGGVYGYTF.